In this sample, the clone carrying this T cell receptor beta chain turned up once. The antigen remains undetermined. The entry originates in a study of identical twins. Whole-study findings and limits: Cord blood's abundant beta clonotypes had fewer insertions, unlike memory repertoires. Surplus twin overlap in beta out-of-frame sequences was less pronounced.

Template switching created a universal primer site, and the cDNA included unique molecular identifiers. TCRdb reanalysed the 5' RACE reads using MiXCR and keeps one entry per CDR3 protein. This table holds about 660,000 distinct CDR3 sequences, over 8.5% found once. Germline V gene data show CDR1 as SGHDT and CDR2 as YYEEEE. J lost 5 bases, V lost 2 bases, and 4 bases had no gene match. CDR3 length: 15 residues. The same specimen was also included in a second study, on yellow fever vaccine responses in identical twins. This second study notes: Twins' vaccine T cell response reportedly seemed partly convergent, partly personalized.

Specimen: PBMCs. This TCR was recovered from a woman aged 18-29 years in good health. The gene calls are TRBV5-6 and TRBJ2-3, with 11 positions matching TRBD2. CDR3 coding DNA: TGTGCCAGCAGCTTTAGCGGGGGGGCGAAAGATACGCAGTATTTT. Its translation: CASSFSGGAKDTQYF.